The 10 T cell receptor beta chains in this list originate from one sample, sequenced in a study of early T cells in non-severe SARS-CoV-2 infection. TCRdb called the 5' RACE reads again in MiXCR, with one record for every CDR3 protein. Among about 83,000 distinct CDR3 sequences listed, roughly a tenth were seen once. The sequences come from whole blood, collected at baseline. The receptors shown here come from an adult who was a healthcare worker with PCR-confirmed SARS-CoV-2 infection or an uninfected control (not recorded which).

Only a few counts were recorded for this clonotype. V usage is TRBV18 and J usage is TRBJ1-6; maybe TRBD1 (6 bases). V shed 3 bases and J shed 7 bases, with 10 bases lying between them. Germline loops: CDR1 KGHSH, CDR2 LQKENI. The CDR3 length is 14 residues. The CDR3 bases are TGTGCCAGCTCACCTTCAGGGGAGAATTCACCCCTCCACTTT. It translates to CASSPSGENSPLHF.

This clonotype was observed many times. V gene TRBV20-1 combines with J gene TRBJ1-5; the D gene is possibly TRBD1 (5 bases). This CDR3 contains 16 residues. Germline CDR1 DFQATT, CDR2 SNEGSKA (reference sequence). The V end was cut by 5 bases, the J end by 4 bases, with 21 bases between. This CDR3 is CSAEVSGADVNQPQHF. The DNA for the CDR3 is TGCAGTGCTGAGGTCTCCGGGGCAGACGTTAATCAGCCCCAGCATTTT.

This clonotype was observed a few times. V and J are TRBV5-8 and TRBJ2-3; D unresolved. With 1 base removed from V and 4 bases from J, the gap between germline ends came to 10 bases. The germline V gene has CDR1 SGHTS and CDR2 YDEGEE. The CDR3 totals 14 residues. The CDR3 spells CASSLNPDPDTQYF. The CDR3 DNA reads TGTGCCAGCAGCTTGAACCCCGATCCAGATACGCAGTATTTT.

The table lists this clonotype with a few counts. The chain couples TRBV5-4 to TRBJ2-5; a weak D match, TRBD1 (6 bases). The CDR3 runs to 13 residues. The germline V gene encodes CDR1 SGHNT and CDR2 YYREEE (reference sequence). V was cut by 5 bases and J by 3 bases, with 11 bases left in between. CDR3 loop: CASRLNREETQYF. The DNA for the CDR3 is TGTGCCAGCAGACTAAACAGGGAAGAGACCCAGTACTTC.

The V call is TRBV7-9, the J call TRBJ2-5; D gene unclear. V lost 1 base and J 2 bases, leaving 11 bases between the germline ends. Germline V gives CDR1 SEHNR, CDR2 FQNEAQ (reference sequence). The CDR3 is 15 amino acids. The chain's CDR3 is CASSLGTPSQETQYF. DNA of the CDR3: TGTGCCAGCAGCTTAGGAACTCCGTCACAAGAGACCCAGTACTTC.

This clonotype came up many times. The chain couples TRBV25-1 to TRBJ2-7; 7 nucleotides match TRBD1. Germline trimming cut 6 bases from V and 5 bases from J; bases unmatched to any gene: 10. The germline V gene has CDR1 MGHDK and CDR2 SYGVNS. The CDR3 loop spans 14 amino acids. DNA of the CDR3: TGTGCCAGCAGCGAACAGGGGTCGCGGGACGAGCAGTACTTC. This translates into CASSEQGSRDEQYF.

This clonotype occurred many times. This chain links TRBV20-1 with TRBJ1-5; D ambiguous. Germline-derived CDR1 and CDR2 are DFQATT and SNEGSKA (reference sequence). The ends were cut back, 3 bases at V and 5 bases at J, with 23 bases in the middle. The CDR3 is 17 amino acids. In DNA form, the CDR3 reads TGCAGTGCTAGTTGGGCAGTTCAATCACCGCTTGATCAGCCCCAGCATTTT. It specifies CSASWAVQSPLDQPQHF.

In its sample, this clonotype was seen a few times. The rearrangement joins TRBV7-8 to TRBJ1-4, with 8 bases aligning to TRBD1. There are 15 residues in the CDR3. The junction had 7 bases not matched to a gene; V was cut back by 3 bases and J by 7 bases. Per the germline V gene, CDR1 is SGHVS and CDR2 is FQNEAQ. The CDR3 DNA reads as TGTGCCAGCAGCTTTACAGGGGGAAAGGTTGAAAAACTGTTTTTT. It is translated as CASSFTGGKVEKLFF.

The chain's CDR3 is CASSLQGHSSYNSPLHF. The CDR3 coding sequence is TGTGCCAGCAGCCTACAGGGTCACAGCTCCTATAATTCACCCCTCCACTTT. This chain connects TRBV7-6 to TRBJ1-6; D perhaps matches TRBD1 (6 bases). The V gene's germline CDR1 is SGHVS and CDR2 FNYEAQ. The CDR3 runs 17 residues. Deletions cut 5 bases from V and 0 bases from J, with 14 bases between.

This clonotype turned up a few times. This sequence joins TRBV3-1 and TRBJ2-5; 7 bases match TRBD2. Germline CDR1 and CDR2: LGHDT and YNNKEL (reference sequence). Trimming took 6 bases from V and 5 from J; bases not matched to a gene: 9. There are 14 residues in the CDR3. The CDR3 DNA reads as TGTGCCAGCAGGAGCGGGACCTGGAGGGAGACCCAGTACTTC. Residues: CASRSGTWRETQYF.